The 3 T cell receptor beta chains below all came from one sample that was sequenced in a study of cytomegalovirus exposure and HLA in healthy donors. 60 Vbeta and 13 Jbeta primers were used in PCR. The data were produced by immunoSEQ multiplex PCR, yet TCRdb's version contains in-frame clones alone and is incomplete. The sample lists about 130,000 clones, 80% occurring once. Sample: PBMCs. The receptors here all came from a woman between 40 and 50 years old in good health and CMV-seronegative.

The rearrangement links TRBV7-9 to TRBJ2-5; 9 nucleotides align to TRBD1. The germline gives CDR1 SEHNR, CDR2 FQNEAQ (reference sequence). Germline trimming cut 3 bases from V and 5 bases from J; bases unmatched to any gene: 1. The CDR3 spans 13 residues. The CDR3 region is CASSFDRGETQYF. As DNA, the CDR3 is TGTGCCAGCAGCTTTGACAGGGGGGAGACCCAGTACTTC.

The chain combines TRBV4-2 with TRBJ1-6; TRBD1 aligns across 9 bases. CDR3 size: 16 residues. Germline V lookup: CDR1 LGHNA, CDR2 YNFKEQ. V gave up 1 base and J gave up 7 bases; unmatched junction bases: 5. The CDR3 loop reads CASSQVDRGSNSPLHF. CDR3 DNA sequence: TGTGCCAGCAGCCAAGTGGACAGGGGTAGCAATTCACCCCTCCACTTT.

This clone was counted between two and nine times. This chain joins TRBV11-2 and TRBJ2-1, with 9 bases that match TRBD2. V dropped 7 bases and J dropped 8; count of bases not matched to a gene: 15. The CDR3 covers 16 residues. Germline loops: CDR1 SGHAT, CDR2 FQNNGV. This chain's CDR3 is CASNLRGGRALDEQFF. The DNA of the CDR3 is TGTGCCAGCAACCTCCGGGGCGGGAGGGCCCTGGATGAGCAGTTCTTC. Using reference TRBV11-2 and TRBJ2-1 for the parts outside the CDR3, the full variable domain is EAGVAQSPRYKIIEKRQSVAFWCNPISGHATLYWYQQILGQGPKLLIQFQNNGVVDDSQLPKDRFSAERLKGVDSTLKIQPAKLEDSAVYLCASNLRGGRALDEQFFGPGTRLTVL.